A single sample is the source of the 13 T cell receptor beta chains below, sequenced in a study of blood T cell repertoires in COVID-19. Some clones are missing from TCRdb's copy, which holds only in-frame ones; the method was immunoSEQ multiplex PCR. The table lists under 350,000 clones, under 90% of them singletons. Sample: peripheral blood. The receptors shown here come from a woman aged 25 to 39 with COVID-19, enrolled during active disease.

The V call is TRBV5-8, the J call TRBJ2-7; 7 bases line up with TRBD1. V shed 4 bases, J shed 4 bases, and the junction held 14 bases outside the gene matches. CDR1 SGHTS and CDR2 YDEGEE come from the germline V gene. This CDR3 is 16 amino acids long. CDR3 amino acids: CASSVLTGWLLYEQYV. The DNA of the CDR3 is TGTGCCAGCAGCGTCTTGACAGGGTGGCTCCTATACGAGCAGTACGTC.

This clone occurred once. The chain combines TRBV30 with TRBJ1-2, with 9 bases fitting TRBD1. This CDR3 is built from 14 residues. The junction had 10 bases not matched to a gene; V was cut back by 3 bases and J by 8 bases. CDR1 is GTSNPN, CDR2 SVGIG, per germline (reference sequence). The CDR3 sequence: CAWSLQGALWGYTF. CDR3 coding DNA: TGTGCCTGGAGCCTACAGGGGGCGCTTTGGGGCTACACCTTC.

The chain uses TRBV4-1 and TRBJ2-5; D gene uncertain. The CDR3 sequence is 16 residues long. V dropped 3 bases and J dropped 4 bases, with 18 bases sitting between them. Per germline, CDR1 MGHRA and CDR2 YSYEKL. DNA of the CDR3: TGCGCCAGCAGCCAGAGTGGGCCATTTGTAAGAGAGACCCAGTACTTC. Its protein is CASSQSGPFVRETQYF.

This clone was observed a single time. This rearrangement joins TRBV27 to TRBJ1-1; possibly TRBD1 for D (5 bases). The germline V gene has CDR1 MNHEY and CDR2 SMNVEV (reference sequence). CDR3 length equals 15 residues. The V and J ends lost 2 bases and 4 bases respectively, with 14 bases between them. The CDR3 protein is CASSLGGGGGTEAFF. CDR3 bases: TGTGCCAGCAGTTTAGGGGGGGGTGGAGGCACTGAAGCTTTCTTT.

The chain combines TRBV11-3 with TRBJ1-2; 8 nucleotides match TRBD1. The CDR3 is 16 residues long. V lost 5 bases, J lost 0 bases, and 8 bases stayed unmatched. The germline CDR1 and CDR2 sequences are SGHNT and YENEEA. The CDR3 coding sequence is TGTGCCAGCAGCCAAGGGACAGGTGGGGCTAACTATGGCTACACCTTC. Translating it yields CASSQGTGGANYGYTF.

CDR3 region: CASRAGTGALIDNSPLHF. CDR3 DNA sequence: TGTGCCAGCAGGGCCGGGACAGGGGCGTTAATCGATAATTCACCCCTCCACTTT. The rearrangement uses TRBV9 and TRBJ1-6; 10 bases fit TRBD1. The J segment lost 5 bases and the V segment lost 5 bases, leaving 13 bases of the junction unmatched. Germline CDR1 is SGDLS and CDR2 is YYNGEE. This CDR3 spans 18 amino acids.

The chain is built from TRBV6-5 and TRBJ1-3, with D unresolved. V was cut by 7 bases and J by 0 bases, with 7 bases left in between. The CDR3 contains 13 residues. CDR1 is MNHEY and CDR2 is SVGAGI in the germline V gene. The DNA of the CDR3 is TGTGCCAGCAAGACAAGCTCTGGAAACACCATATATTTT. Translating gives CASKTSSGNTIYF.

The chain uses TRBV18 and TRBJ1-4, with TRBD1 matching 7 bases. Germline-derived CDR1 and CDR2 are KGHSH and LQKENI. There are 15 residues in the CDR3. The V gene end was trimmed by 3 bases and the J gene end by 5 bases; junction bases not matched to a gene: 6. CDR3 nucleotide sequence: TGTGCCAGCTCACCGCAGACAGGGAAGAATGAAAAACTGTTTTTT. Residues: CASSPQTGKNEKLFF.

This chain links TRBV6-5 with TRBJ2-7, with a possible D match to TRBD1 (5 bases). The germline CDR1 and CDR2 sequences are MNHEY and SVGAGI. This CDR3 spans 16 amino acids. V lost 0 bases to trimming and J lost 3 bases, with 15 bases between them. The CDR3 is CASSYSPPGWNYEQYF. CDR3 nucleotide sequence: TGTGCCAGCAGTTACTCCCCACCAGGGTGGAACTACGAGCAGTACTTC.

The chain couples TRBV2 to TRBJ1-2, with D tentatively TRBD1 (6 bases). Trimming took 6 bases from V and 6 from J, leaving 23 bases between them. There are 16 residues in the CDR3. Germline-derived CDR1 and CDR2 are SNHLY and FYNNEI. The CDR3 loop reads CASSVHPYREGHGYTF. The CDR3 DNA sequence: TGTGCCAGCAGCGTCCACCCATACAGGGAGGGCCATGGCTACACCTTC.

The V and J genes are TRBV4-1 and TRBJ2-3; a weak D match, TRBD2 (5 bases). CDR1 is MGHRA and CDR2 is YSYEKL in the germline V gene. The CDR3 sequence is 15 residues long. V shed 0 bases and J shed 6 bases, with 13 bases lying between them. The DNA for the CDR3 is TGCGCCAGCAGCCAAGATGGGAGTTCCGGGGATACGCAGTATTTT. Translating it yields CASSQDGSSGDTQYF.

This chain joins TRBV2 and TRBJ1-6, with D perhaps matching TRBD1 (6 bases). Germline lookup yields CDR1 SNHLY and CDR2 FYNNEI. Trimming took off 4 bases at V and 5 bases at J, with 9 bases between the two ends. The CDR3 totals 14 residues. The CDR3 DNA reads as TGTGCCAGCAGTGGGACAGCGAATAATTCACCCCTCCACTTT. It encodes CASSGTANNSPLHF.

The rearrangement links TRBV29-1 to TRBJ2-1; D not resolved. Trimming cost V 5 bases and J 10 bases, with 9 bases left between them. CDR3 length: 10 residues. Germline CDR1 and CDR2: SQVTM and ANQGSEA. In DNA, the CDR3 is TGCAGCGTTTCACCGAGAGAGCAGTTCTTC. It is translated as CSVSPREQFF.